This T cell receptor (beta chain) was identified in a study of lymphopenia after photon versus proton radiotherapy. General study results and limits: Post-nadir diversity loss with photons came from oligoclonal expansion, particularly CD8+ Temra cells.

About this clone itself: Its antigen is still unknown.

Only in-frame clones appear in the TCRdb table, and some are missing; sequencing was by immunoSEQ multiplex PCR. Seen here are about 40,000 clones, 70% to 90% observed once, and the top ten hold 10%. Per germline, CDR1 LNHDA and CDR2 SQIVND (reference sequence). V shed 9 bases, J shed 4 bases, and the junction held 6 bases outside the gene matches. This CDR3 is built from 13 residues. This TCR was sampled from a woman aged 70-85 years with pancreatic cancer. Some clones in this sample may be carry-over from other donors' samples. Here the sequenced sample was peripheral blood, taken from a patient treated with proton-based radiotherapy. The V gene is TRBV19, the J gene TRBJ1-2; 9 nucleotides match TRBD1. Written as DNA, the CDR3 is TGTGCCAGCCGGGACAGGGATTTCTATGGCTACACCTTC. As protein: CASRDRDFYGYTF.